This T cell receptor beta chain was captured by sequencing in a study of blood T cell repertoires in COVID-19. Study-level background: The analysed material was cDNA or gDNA that came from T cells, B-cell-depleted T cells, or PBMCs.

Residents of about two dozen US areas, aged about 18 to 95 years, made up the participants. What the recovered Cohort 3 donors had was two negative PCRs, clearance, or symptom resolution. This clone was picked up one time. The method was immunoSEQ multiplex PCR; TCRdb's version includes in-frame clones alone and lacks a portion of them. The data show a few hundred thousand clones, with about 89% seen just once and over 8% held by the top ten. V lost 6 bases and J lost 2; bases outside the gene matches: 6. This CDR3 has 15 amino acids. In germline, CDR1 is LNHDA, CDR2 SQIVND (reference sequence). The sequencing sample was made of PBMCs or T cells enriched from blood (not recorded which). This TCR derives from a woman in her thirties or forties who had recovered from COVID-19. The chain uses TRBV19 and TRBJ1-2, with TRBD1 matching 10 bases. The CDR3 bases are TGTGCCAGTAGATGGGGGGGACAGGGGAACTATGGCTACACCTTC. As protein: CASRWGGQGNYGYTF. Variable domain in full (rest from reference TRBV19 and TRBJ1-2): DGGITQSPKYLFRKEGQNVTLSCEQNLNHDAMYWYRQDPGQGLRLIYYSQIVNDFQKGDIAEGYSVSREKKESFPLTVTSAQKNPTAFYLCASRWGGQGNYGYTFGSGTRLTVV.